Reported below is one T cell receptor (beta chain). Profiled with immunoSEQ multiplex PCR; TCRdb holds only in-frame clones, not every one. This sample carries about 120,000 clones, more than 75% of them seen once, and the ten largest clones take 3% to 5%. The sample belongs to a study of blood T cell repertoires in COVID-19. With V trimmed by 5 bases and J by 3 bases, 5 bases remained unmatched. The CDR3 spans 14 residues. Germline values: CDR1 MNHEY, CDR2 SMNVEV (reference sequence). This TCR was sampled from a man aged 55 to 70 with acute or convalescent COVID-19. The chain is built from TRBV27 and TRBJ2-7; 9 positions match TRBD1. Sequenced: peripheral blood. The CDR3 DNA is TGTGCCAGCAGTAACGTGGGACAGGGCTACGAGCAGTACTTC. Translated, it gives CASSNVGQGYEQYF.